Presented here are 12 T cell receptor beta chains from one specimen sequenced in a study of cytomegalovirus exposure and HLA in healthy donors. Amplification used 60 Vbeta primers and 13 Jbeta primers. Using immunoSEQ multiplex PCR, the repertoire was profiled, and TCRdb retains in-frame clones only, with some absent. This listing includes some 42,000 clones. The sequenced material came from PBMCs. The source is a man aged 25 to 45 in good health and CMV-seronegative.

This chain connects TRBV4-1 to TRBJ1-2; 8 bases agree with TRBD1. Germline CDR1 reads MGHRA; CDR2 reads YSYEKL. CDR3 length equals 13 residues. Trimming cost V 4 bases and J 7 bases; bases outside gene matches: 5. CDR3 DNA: TGCGCCAGCAGCCCGACAGGGGCCGGTGGCTACACCTTC. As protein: CASSPTGAGGYTF.

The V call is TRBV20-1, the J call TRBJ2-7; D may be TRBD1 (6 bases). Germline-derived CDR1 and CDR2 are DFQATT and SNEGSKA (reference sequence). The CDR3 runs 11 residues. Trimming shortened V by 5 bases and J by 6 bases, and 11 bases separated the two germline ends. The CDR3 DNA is TGCAGTGCTCTTGACAGGCCCGAGCAGTACTTC. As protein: CSALDRPEQYF.

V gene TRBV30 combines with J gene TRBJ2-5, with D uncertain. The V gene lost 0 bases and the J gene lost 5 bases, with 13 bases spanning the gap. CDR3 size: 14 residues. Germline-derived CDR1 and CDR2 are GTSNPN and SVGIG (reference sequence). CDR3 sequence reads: CAWSVPAWRETQYF. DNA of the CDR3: TGTGCCTGGAGTGTTCCAGCGTGGCGGGAGACCCAGTACTTC.

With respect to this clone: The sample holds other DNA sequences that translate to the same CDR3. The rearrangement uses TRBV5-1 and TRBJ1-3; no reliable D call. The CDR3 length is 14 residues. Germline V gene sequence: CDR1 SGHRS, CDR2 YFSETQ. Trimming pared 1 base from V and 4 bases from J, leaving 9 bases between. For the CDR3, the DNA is TGCGCCAGCAGCTTGAGAGGGAGCGGAAACACCATATATTTT. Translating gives CASSLRGSGNTIYF.

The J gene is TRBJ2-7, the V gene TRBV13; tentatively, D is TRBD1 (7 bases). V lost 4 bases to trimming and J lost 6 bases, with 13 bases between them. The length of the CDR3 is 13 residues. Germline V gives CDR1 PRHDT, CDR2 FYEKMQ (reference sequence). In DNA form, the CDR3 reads TGTGCCAGCAGCTCTTACAGGGGAGGCGAGCAGTACTTC. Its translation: CASSSYRGGEQYF.

CDR3 residues: CASRNRGGLTEQYF. The CDR3 nucleotides read TGTGCCAGCAGGAACCGGGGGGGCCTCACCGAGCAGTACTTC. The chain couples TRBV27 to TRBJ2-7; 8 bases align to TRBD2. V dropped 6 bases and J dropped 6; count of bases not matched to a gene: 10. Germline lookup yields CDR1 MNHEY and CDR2 SMNVEV (reference sequence). The CDR3 covers 14 residues.

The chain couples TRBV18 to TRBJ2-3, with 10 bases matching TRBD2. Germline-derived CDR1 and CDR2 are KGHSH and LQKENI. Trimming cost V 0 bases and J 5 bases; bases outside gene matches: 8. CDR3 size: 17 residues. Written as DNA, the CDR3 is TGTGCCAGCTCACCACCTGGTAGCGGGAGGATAGGAGATACGCAGTATTTT. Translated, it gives CASSPPGSGRIGDTQYF.

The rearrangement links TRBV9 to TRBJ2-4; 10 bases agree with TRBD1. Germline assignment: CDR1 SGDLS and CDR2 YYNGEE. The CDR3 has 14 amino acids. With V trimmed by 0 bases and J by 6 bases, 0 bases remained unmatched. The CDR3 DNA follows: TGTGCCAGCAGCGTAGGACAGGGGGCAAACATTCAGTACTTC. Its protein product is CASSVGQGANIQYF.

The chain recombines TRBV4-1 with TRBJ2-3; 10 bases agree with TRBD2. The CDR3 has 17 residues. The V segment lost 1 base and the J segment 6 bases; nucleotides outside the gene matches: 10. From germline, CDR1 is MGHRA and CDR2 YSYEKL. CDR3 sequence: CASSQAPSGSPGDTQYF. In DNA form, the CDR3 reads TGCGCCAGCAGCCAAGCCCCTAGCGGGAGTCCGGGGGATACGCAGTATTTT.

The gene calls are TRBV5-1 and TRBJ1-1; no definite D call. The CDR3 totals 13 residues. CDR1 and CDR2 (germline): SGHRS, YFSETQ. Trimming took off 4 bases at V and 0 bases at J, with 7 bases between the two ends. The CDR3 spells CASSAALNTEAFF. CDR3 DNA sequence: TGCGCCAGCAGCGCTGCGTTGAACACTGAAGCTTTCTTT.

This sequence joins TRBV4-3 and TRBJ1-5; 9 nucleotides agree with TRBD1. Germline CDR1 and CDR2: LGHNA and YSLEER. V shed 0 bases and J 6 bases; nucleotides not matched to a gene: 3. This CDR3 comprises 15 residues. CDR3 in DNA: TGCGCCAGCAGCCAAGATGGACAGGGGCTTCAGCCCCAGCATTTT. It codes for CASSQDGQGLQPQHF.

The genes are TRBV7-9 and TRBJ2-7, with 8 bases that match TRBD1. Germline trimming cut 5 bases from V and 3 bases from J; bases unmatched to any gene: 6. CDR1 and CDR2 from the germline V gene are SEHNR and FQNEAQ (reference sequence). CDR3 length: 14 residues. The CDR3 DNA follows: TGTGCCAGCAGCCCTGGACAGGGCCTCTACGAGCAGTACTTC. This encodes CASSPGQGLYEQYF.